The rows below give T cell receptor beta chains drawn from one sample of a study of patients and donors after allogeneic stem cell transplantation. TCRdb redid the calling of the RT-PCR reads with MiXCR, one entry per CDR3 protein. Among about a million distinct CDR3 sequences listed, more than 15% were seen once. The sample comprised blood, either unsorted or a sorted T cell fraction (not recorded which). The source of these receptors is a human donor who was either an allogeneic HSCT recipient or a stem cell or donor lymphocyte infusion donor (not recorded which). It is not recorded whose cells these are; they may come from a transplant donor. Both conserved end residues are part of each CDR3. A D gene is named only where the DNA matches it firmly. Some rows mark clone size as missing; the rest say once, few, many or name a class of expanded clone.

CDR3nt: TGCAGCGTTGAAGATGGGCCAGGGAATGGCTACACCTTC
CDR3aa: CSVEDGPGNGYTF
v_gene: TRBV29-1
j_gene: TRBJ1-2
len: 13
abundance: few
d_gene: .

CDR3nt: TGTGCCACCACCCAGCCGGGGGGGGTACAAGAGACCCAGTACTTC
CDR3aa: CATTQPGGVQETQYF
v_gene: TRBV15
j_gene: TRBJ2-5
len: 15
abundance: few
d_gene: TRBD2

CDR3nt: TGTGCCAGCAGTTACGGCCAGGGAATCTACGAGCAGTACTTC
CDR3aa: CASSYGQGIYEQYF
v_gene: TRBV6-2/TRBV6-3
j_gene: TRBJ2-7
len: 14
abundance: many
d_gene: .

CDR3nt: TGCAGTGCTAGAGGGGGGGAAGCTAACCTAGCCAAAAACATTCAGTACTTC
CDR3aa: CSARGGEANLAKNIQYF
v_gene: TRBV20-1
j_gene: TRBJ2-4
len: 17
abundance: few
d_gene: .

CDR3nt: TGTGCCAGCAGGATACAGGGGGGAAACGAAAAACTGTTTTTT
CDR3aa: CASRIQGGNEKLFF
v_gene: TRBV12-3/TRBV12-4
j_gene: TRBJ1-4
len: 14
abundance: few
d_gene: TRBD1

CDR3nt: TGCAGTGCCCCAGTCGGTTCTGGGGCCAACGTCCTGACTTTC
CDR3aa: CSAPVGSGANVLTF
v_gene: TRBV20-1
j_gene: TRBJ2-6
len: 14
abundance: few
d_gene: .

CDR3nt: TGCAGCGTTGTGAAGGGACAGGGAGGCTACGAGCAGTACTTC
CDR3aa: CSVVKGQGGYEQYF
v_gene: TRBV29-1
j_gene: TRBJ2-7
len: 14
abundance: few
d_gene: TRBD1

CDR3nt: TGTGCCAGCACCTCAATGGCAGGTTCCCTTGGTACGCAGTATTTT
CDR3aa: CASTSMAGSLGTQYF
v_gene: TRBV6-1
j_gene: TRBJ2-3
len: 15
abundance: few
d_gene: .

CDR3nt: TGCGCCAGCAGCTTGAATGGACTAGCGGGCCACAGCACAGATACGCAGTATTTT
CDR3aa: CASSLNGLAGHSTDTQYF
v_gene: TRBV5-1
j_gene: TRBJ2-3
len: 18
abundance: .
d_gene: TRBD2

CDR3nt: TGTGCCAGCAGCTTGGCCGGGGCTAGCGGGGCATACGAGCAGTTCTTC
CDR3aa: CASSLAGASGAYEQFF
v_gene: TRBV5-5
j_gene: TRBJ2-1
len: 16
abundance: .
d_gene: TRBD2

CDR3nt: TGTGCCGCCCTACATCCGGGACAGGGGTCAGATACGCAGTATTTT
CDR3aa: CAALHPGQGSDTQYF
v_gene: TRBV10-3
j_gene: TRBJ2-3
len: 15
abundance: many
d_gene: TRBD1

CDR3nt: TGTGCCAGCAGTCCACACCCCTGGACTAGCGGGGGCTACAATGAGCAGTTCTTC
CDR3aa: CASSPHPWTSGGYNEQFF
v_gene: TRBV12-3/TRBV12-4
j_gene: TRBJ2-1
len: 18
abundance: .
d_gene: TRBD2

CDR3nt: TGTGCCAGCAGCGACAGGGTTCCGAACGAGCAGTACTTC
CDR3aa: CASSDRVPNEQYF
v_gene: TRBV6-2/TRBV6-3
j_gene: TRBJ2-7
len: 13
abundance: .
d_gene: TRBD1

CDR3nt: TGTGCCAGCAAGGAAGCTTCTAGCTATGGCTACACCTTC
CDR3aa: CASKEASSYGYTF
v_gene: TRBV6-1
j_gene: TRBJ1-2
len: 13
abundance: few
d_gene: .

CDR3nt: TGTGCCACCAGTGATCACGGACAGGGGAAGGCCGGGGAGCTGTTTTTT
CDR3aa: CATSDHGQGKAGELFF
v_gene: TRBV24-1
j_gene: TRBJ2-2
len: 16
abundance: few
d_gene: TRBD1

CDR3nt: TGCAGCGTTCCTCCGCGGGAGTGGGAGAATGAGCAGTTCTTC
CDR3aa: CSVPPREWENEQFF
v_gene: TRBV29-1
j_gene: TRBJ2-1
len: 14
abundance: few
d_gene: TRBD2

CDR3nt: TGCAGTGCTAGACCGATACAGGGGACGCGGAGAGAAGCTTTCTTT
CDR3aa: CSARPIQGTRREAFF
v_gene: TRBV20-1
j_gene: TRBJ1-1
len: 15
abundance: few
d_gene: TRBD1

CDR3nt: TGTGCCAAAGGTACTGGGACAGGGGACGAGCAGTACTTC
CDR3aa: CAKGTGTGDEQYF
v_gene: TRBV27
j_gene: TRBJ2-7
len: 13
abundance: once
d_gene: TRBD1

CDR3nt: TGTGCCAGCAGCGAGGACAGGGGATATTCTGGGGCCAACGTCCTGACTTTC
CDR3aa: CASSEDRGYSGANVLTF
v_gene: TRBV9
j_gene: TRBJ2-6
len: 17
abundance: .
d_gene: TRBD1

CDR3nt: TGCAGTGCATCAAAGGGACTACTAAGCGCCTACAATGAGCAGTTCTTC
CDR3aa: CSASKGLLSAYNEQFF
v_gene: TRBV20-1
j_gene: TRBJ2-1
len: 16
abundance: .
d_gene: TRBD2

CDR3nt: TGTGCCAGCAGTACAGATTCGGCCACCTGGACTCACGGCGAGACCCAGTACTTC
CDR3aa: CASSTDSATWTHGETQYF
v_gene: TRBV6-1
j_gene: TRBJ2-5
len: 18
abundance: .
d_gene: .

CDR3nt: TGTGCCAGCGGGGGGGGCCGCTACGAGCAGTACTTC
CDR3aa: CASGGGRYEQYF
v_gene: TRBV25-1
j_gene: TRBJ2-7
len: 12
abundance: few
d_gene: .

CDR3nt: TGTGCCACCAGCAGAGGGCCACAGCCTAATCAGCCCCAGCATTTT
CDR3aa: CATSRGPQPNQPQHF
v_gene: TRBV15
j_gene: TRBJ1-5
len: 15
abundance: few
d_gene: .

CDR3nt: TGTGCCACCAGCAGAGATGGGCAGGGGAATCAGCCCCAGCATTTT
CDR3aa: CATSRDGQGNQPQHF
v_gene: TRBV15
j_gene: TRBJ1-5
len: 15
abundance: many
d_gene: .

CDR3nt: TGTGCCAGCAGCCTGGACAGGGGCCTGATTCTATATGGCTACACCTTC
CDR3aa: CASSLDRGLILYGYTF
v_gene: TRBV5-5
j_gene: TRBJ1-2
len: 16
abundance: .
d_gene: TRBD1

CDR3nt: TGTGCCAGCAGTCCCCTCCCCTTGATAGCGGGAGGGTACGAGCAGTACTTC
CDR3aa: CASSPLPLIAGGYEQYF
v_gene: TRBV6-2/TRBV6-3
j_gene: TRBJ2-7
len: 17
abundance: few
d_gene: TRBD2

CDR3nt: TGTGCCAGCAGTGGGACAGGGGATGAAAAACTGTTTTTT
CDR3aa: CASSGTGDEKLFF
v_gene: TRBV12-3/TRBV12-4
j_gene: TRBJ1-4
len: 13
abundance: few
d_gene: TRBD1

CDR3nt: TGTGCCATCAGTGACCTCTACGAGCAGTACTTC
CDR3aa: CAISDLYEQYF
v_gene: TRBV10-3
j_gene: TRBJ2-7
len: 11
abundance: many
d_gene: .

CDR3nt: TGTGCCAGCAGCGTAGCACAGGGGTGGGCCTACGAGCAGTACTTC
CDR3aa: CASSVAQGWAYEQYF
v_gene: TRBV9
j_gene: TRBJ2-7
len: 15
abundance: .
d_gene: TRBD1

CDR3nt: TGCGCCAGCAGCCAAGCGCCTCCAGGGTCTCCTGGAAACACCATATATTTT
CDR3aa: CASSQAPPGSPGNTIYF
v_gene: TRBV4-3
j_gene: TRBJ1-3
len: 17
abundance: .
d_gene: .